This T cell receptor (beta chain) was sequenced during a study of T-cell reconstitution after alpha-beta-depleted transplantation in children. Whole-study findings and limits: Among T cells one year after transplant, newly produced cells accounted for most counts and diversity. The study traced high day-60 TCRbeta diversity in some patients to surviving recipient T cells and thymic progenitors. The study reportedly traced alpha-beta T cells about two months after transplant to several hundred expanded graft clones.

Trimming removed 9 bases at V and 4 bases at J, with 12 bases between. The V gene's germline CDR1 is SGHAT and CDR2 FQNNGV. The CDR3 has 12 residues. The sample holds a few counts of this clonotype. Its target is unknown. Unique molecular identifiers were incorporated during preparation of the TCRbeta library. TCRdb recomputed calls from the PCR reads with MiXCR, one row per CDR3 protein. The sample includes approximately 650,000 distinct CDR3 sequences, 13% of them seen just once. The specimen comprised PBMCs, sampled before TCRalphabeta/CD19-depleted stem cell transplant. The genes are TRBV11-2 and TRBJ2-5; D uncertain. This sequence was found in a girl aged 2 to 9 with congenital amegakaryocytic thrombocytopenia, due to receive a stem cell transplant. The CDR3 region has the DNA TGTGCCAGTCGAGGTCTTGGAGAGACCCAGTACTTC. This translates into CASRGLGETQYF. The entire variable domain, with the rest obtained from reference TRBV11-2 and TRBJ2-5, is as follows: EAGVAQSPRYKIIEKRQSVAFWCNPISGHATLYWYQQILGQGPKLLIQFQNNGVVDDSQLPKDRFSAERLKGVDSTLKIQPAKLEDSAVYLCASRGLGETQYFGPGTRLLVL.